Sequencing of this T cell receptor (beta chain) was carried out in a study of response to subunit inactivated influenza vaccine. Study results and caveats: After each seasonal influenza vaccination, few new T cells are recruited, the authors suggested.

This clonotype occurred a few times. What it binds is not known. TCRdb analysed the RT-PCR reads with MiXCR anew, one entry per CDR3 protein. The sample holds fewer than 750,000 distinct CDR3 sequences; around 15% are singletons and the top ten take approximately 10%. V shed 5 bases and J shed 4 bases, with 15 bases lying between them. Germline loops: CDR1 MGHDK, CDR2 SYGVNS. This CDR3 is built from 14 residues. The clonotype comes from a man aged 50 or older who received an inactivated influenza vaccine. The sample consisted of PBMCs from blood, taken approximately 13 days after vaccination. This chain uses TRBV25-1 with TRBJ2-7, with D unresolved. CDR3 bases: TGTGCCAGCAGTTCCCGAATTGACGGTTACGAGCAGTACTTC. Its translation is CASSSRIDGYEQYF.